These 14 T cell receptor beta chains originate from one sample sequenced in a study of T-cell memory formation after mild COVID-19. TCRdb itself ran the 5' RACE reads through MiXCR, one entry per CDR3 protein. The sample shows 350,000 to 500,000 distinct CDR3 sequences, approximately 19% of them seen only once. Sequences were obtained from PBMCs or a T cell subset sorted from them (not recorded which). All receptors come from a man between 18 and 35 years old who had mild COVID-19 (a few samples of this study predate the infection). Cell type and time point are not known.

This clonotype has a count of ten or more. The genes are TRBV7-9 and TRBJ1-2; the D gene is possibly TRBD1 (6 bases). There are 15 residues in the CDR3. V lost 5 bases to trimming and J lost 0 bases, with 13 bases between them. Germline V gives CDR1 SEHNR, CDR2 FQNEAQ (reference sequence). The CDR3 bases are TGTGCCAGCAGCCCAGGACAGACTACTAACTATGGCTACACCTTC. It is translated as CASSPGQTTNYGYTF.

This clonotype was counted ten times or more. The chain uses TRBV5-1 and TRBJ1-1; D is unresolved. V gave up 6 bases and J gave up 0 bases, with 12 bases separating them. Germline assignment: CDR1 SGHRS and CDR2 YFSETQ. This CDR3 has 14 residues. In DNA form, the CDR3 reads TGCGCCAGCACCCTGACGACCATGAACACTGAAGCTTTCTTT. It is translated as CASTLTTMNTEAFF.

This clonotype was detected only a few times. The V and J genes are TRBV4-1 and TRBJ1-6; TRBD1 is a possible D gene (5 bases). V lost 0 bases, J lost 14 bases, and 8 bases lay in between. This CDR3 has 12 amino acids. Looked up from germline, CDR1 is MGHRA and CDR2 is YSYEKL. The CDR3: CASSQEKGSLHF. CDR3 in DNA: TGCGCCAGCAGCCAAGAAAAGGGGTCCCTCCACTTT.

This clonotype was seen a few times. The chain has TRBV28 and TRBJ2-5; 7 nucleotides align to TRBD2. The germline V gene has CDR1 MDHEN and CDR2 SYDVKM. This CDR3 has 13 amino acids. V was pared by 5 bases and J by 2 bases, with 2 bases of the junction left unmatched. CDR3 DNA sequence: TGTGCCAGCAGTATGGGAGGGCAAGAGACCCAGTACTTC. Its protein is CASSMGGQETQYF.

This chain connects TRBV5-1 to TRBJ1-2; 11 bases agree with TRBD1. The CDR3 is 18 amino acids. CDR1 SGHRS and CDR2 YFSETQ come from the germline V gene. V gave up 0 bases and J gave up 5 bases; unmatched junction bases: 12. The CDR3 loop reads CASSLAPGQGVKDYGYTF. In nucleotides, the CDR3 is TGCGCCAGCAGCTTGGCCCCGGGACAGGGGGTAAAGGATTATGGCTACACCTTC.

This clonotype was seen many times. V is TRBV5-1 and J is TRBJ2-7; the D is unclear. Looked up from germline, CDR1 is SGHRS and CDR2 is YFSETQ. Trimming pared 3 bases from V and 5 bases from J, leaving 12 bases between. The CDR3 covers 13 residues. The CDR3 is CASSWQRPDEQYF. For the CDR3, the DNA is TGCGCCAGCAGCTGGCAACGGCCGGACGAGCAGTACTTC.

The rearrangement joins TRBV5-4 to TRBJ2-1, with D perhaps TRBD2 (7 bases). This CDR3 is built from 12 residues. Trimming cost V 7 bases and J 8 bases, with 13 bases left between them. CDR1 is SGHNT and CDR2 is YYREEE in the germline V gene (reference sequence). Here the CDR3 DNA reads TGTGCCAGCTGGGGAGGGGGTCATGAGCAGTTCTTC. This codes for CASWGGGHEQFF.

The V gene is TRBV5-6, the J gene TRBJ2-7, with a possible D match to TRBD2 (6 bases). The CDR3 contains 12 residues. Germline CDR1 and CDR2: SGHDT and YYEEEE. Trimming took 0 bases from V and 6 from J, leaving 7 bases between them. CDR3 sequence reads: CASSLGRVEQYV. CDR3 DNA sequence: TGTGCCAGCAGCTTGGGGAGGGTCGAGCAGTACGTC.

Written as DNA, the CDR3 is TGTGCCACTGGACAGGGGGACGGGGAGCTGTTTTTT. It encodes CATGQGDGELFF. The genes are TRBV7-9 and TRBJ2-2; 10 bases agree with TRBD1. There are 12 residues in the CDR3. The junction had 3 bases not matched to a gene; V was cut back by 10 bases and J by 7 bases. CDR1 is SEHNR and CDR2 is FQNEAQ in the germline V gene (reference sequence).

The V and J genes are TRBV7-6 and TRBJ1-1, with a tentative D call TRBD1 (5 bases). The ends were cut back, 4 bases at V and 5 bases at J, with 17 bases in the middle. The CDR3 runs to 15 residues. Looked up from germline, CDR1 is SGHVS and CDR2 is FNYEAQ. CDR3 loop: CASSSSLGGVTEAFF. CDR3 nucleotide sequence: TGTGCCAGCAGCTCATCGCTGGGGGGGGTAACTGAAGCTTTCTTT.

In DNA, the CDR3 is TGTGCCAGCAGTTCCGGGGAAGACGAAAAACTGTTTTTT. This translates into CASSSGEDEKLFF. This chain uses TRBV5-4 with TRBJ1-4, with D unresolved. The CDR3 extends over 13 amino acids. Trimming stripped 5 bases from V and 8 bases from J, with 13 bases between. Germline V gene sequence: CDR1 SGHNT, CDR2 YYREEE (reference sequence).

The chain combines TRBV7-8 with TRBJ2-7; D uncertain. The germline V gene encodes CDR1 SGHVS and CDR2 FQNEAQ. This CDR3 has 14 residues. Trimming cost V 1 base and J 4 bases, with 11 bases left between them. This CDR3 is CASSLGPTAYEQYV. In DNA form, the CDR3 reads TGTGCCAGCAGCTTAGGGCCGACTGCGTACGAGCAGTACGTC.

The CDR3 nucleotides are TGCAGCGTGGGACAGGGGGCTGACTATGGCTACACCTTC. Encoded protein: CSVGQGADYGYTF. The chain recombines TRBV29-1 with TRBJ1-2, with 12 bases aligning to TRBD1. CDR3 length: 13 residues. The V and J ends lost 6 bases and 3 bases, in that order; junction bases with no gene match: 2. The germline gives CDR1 SQVTM, CDR2 ANQGSEA.

For the CDR3, the DNA is TGTGCCAGCAGCTTTGGACGGAAGAACACTGAAGCTTTCTTT. This gives the protein CASSFGRKNTEAFF. The V call is TRBV7-2, the J call TRBJ1-1; D is undetermined. With 3 bases removed from V and 1 base from J, the gap between germline ends came to 9 bases. CDR3 length: 14 residues. The germline V gene encodes CDR1 SGHTA and CDR2 FQGNSA.